This TCR beta chain was profiled in a study of cytomegalovirus exposure and HLA in healthy donors. Overall study context: Earlier, some 200 million T cells were analyzed, and approximately 110 million unique TCR beta sequences were found among them. A preliminary data release comprised tens of millions of unique TCRs obtained from HLA-typed donors. Regarding the study as a whole: Some highly shared sequence variants likely arose as a pipeline artifact.

A remark on this clone: As yet, its antigen is unknown.

This CDR3 has 14 amino acids. CDR1 and CDR2 (germline): SGHRS, YFSETQ. Trimming took 5 bases from V and 2 from J; bases not matched to a gene: 4. This PCR relied on a set of 60 Vbeta primers and 13 Jbeta primers. TCRdb's table, derived via immunoSEQ multiplex PCR, lists solely in-frame clones and lacks some. Its table lists approximately 38,000 clones. What was sequenced was PBMCs. The sequence was collected from a man aged 25-45 years in good health and CMV-seronegative. The chain joins TRBV5-1 to TRBJ2-7, with 10 bases matching TRBD2. Written as DNA, the CDR3 is TGCGCCAGCAGACGGACTAGCGGCGCCTACGAGCAGTACTTC. Translated, it gives CASRRTSGAYEQYF. The variable domain in full, with the rest retrieved from reference TRBV5-1 and TRBJ2-7, is KAGVTQTPRYLIKTRGQQVTLSCSPISGHRSVSWYQQTPGQGLQFLFEYFSETQRNKGNFPGRFSGRQFSNSRSEMNVSTLELGDSALYLCASRRTSGAYEQYFGPGTRLTVT.